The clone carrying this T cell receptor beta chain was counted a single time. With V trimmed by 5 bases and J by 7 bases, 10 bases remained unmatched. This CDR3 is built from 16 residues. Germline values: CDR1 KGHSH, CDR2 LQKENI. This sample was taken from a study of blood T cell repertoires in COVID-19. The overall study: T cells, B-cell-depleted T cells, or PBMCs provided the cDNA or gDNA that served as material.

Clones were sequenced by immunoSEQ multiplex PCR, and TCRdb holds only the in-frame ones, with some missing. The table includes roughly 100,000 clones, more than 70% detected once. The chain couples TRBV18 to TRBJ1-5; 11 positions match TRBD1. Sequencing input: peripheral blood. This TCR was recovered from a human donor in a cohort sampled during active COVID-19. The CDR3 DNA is TGTGCCAGCTCATCAACGGGACAGGGGGTACGGCAGCCCCAGCATTTT. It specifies CASSSTGQGVRQPQHF. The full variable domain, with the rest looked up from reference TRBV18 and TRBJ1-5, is NAGVMQNPRHLVRRRGQEARLRCSPMKGHSHVYWYRQLPEEGLKFMVYLQKENIIDESGMPKERFSAEFPKEGPSILRIQQVVRGDSAAYFCASSSTGQGVRQPQHFGDGTRLSIL.